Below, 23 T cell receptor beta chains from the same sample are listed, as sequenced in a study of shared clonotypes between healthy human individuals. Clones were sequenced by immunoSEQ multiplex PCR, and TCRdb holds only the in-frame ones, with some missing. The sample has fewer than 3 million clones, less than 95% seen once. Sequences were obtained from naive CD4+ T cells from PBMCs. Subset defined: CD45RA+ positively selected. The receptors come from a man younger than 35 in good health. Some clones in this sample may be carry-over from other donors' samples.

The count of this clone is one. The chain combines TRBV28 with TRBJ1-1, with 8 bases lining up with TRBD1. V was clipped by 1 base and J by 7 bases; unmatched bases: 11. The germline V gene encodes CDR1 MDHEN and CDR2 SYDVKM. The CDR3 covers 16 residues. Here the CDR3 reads CASSLSRQGALGEAFF. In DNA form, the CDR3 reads TGTGCCAGCAGTTTATCAAGGCAGGGGGCCCTCGGTGAAGCTTTCTTT.

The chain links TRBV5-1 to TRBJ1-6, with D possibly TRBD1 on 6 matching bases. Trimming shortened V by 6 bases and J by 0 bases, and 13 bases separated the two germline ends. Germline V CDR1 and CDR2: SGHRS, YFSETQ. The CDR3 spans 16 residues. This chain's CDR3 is CASTRTASSYNSPLHF. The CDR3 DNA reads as TGCGCCAGCACCAGGACAGCTAGCTCCTATAATTCACCCCTCCACTTT.

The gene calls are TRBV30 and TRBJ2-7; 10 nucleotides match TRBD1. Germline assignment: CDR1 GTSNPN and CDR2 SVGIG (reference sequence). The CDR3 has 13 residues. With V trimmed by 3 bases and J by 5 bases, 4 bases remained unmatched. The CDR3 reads CAWRTGGKNEQYF. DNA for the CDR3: TGTGCCTGGAGGACAGGGGGCAAGAACGAGCAGTACTTC.

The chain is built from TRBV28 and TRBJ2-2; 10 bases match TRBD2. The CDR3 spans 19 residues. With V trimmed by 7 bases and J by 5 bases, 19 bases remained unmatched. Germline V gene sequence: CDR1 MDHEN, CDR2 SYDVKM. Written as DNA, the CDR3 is TGTGCCAGCACGGGATCGGATCCTAGAGCGGGAGGGTTGACCGGGGAGCTGTTTTTT. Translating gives CASTGSDPRAGGLTGELFF. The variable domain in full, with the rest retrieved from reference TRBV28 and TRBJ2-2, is DVKVTQSSRYLVKRTGEKVFLECVQDMDHENMFWYRQDPGLGLRLIYFSYDVKMKEKGDIPEGYSVSREKKERFSLILESASTNQTSMYLCASTGSDPRAGGLTGELFFGEGSRLTVL.

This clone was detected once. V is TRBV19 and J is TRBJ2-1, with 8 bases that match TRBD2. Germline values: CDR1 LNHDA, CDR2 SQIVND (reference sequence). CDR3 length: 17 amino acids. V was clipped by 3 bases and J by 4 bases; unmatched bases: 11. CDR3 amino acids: CASSIFIREGRYNEQFF. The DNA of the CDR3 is TGTGCCAGTAGTATCTTTATCCGGGAGGGCCGGTACAATGAGCAGTTCTTC. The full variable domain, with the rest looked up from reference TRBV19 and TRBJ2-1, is DGGITQSPKYLFRKEGQNVTLSCEQNLNHDAMYWYRQDPGQGLRLIYYSQIVNDFQKGDIAEGYSVSREKKESFPLTVTSAQKNPTAFYLCASSIFIREGRYNEQFFGPGTRLTVL.

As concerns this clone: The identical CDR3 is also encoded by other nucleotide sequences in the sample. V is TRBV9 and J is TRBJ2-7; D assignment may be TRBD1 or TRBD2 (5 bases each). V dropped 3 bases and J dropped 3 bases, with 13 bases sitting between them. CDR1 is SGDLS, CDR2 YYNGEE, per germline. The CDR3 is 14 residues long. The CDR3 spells CASSARDRVYEQYF. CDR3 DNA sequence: TGTGCCAGCAGCGCCCGGGACCGCGTCTACGAGCAGTACTTC. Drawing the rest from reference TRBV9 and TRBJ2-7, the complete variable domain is DSGVTQTPKHLITATGQRVTLRCSPRSGDLSVYWYQQSLDQGLQFLIQYYNGEERAKGNILERFSAQQFPDLHSELNLSSLELGDSALYFCASSARDRVYEQYFGPGTRLTVT.

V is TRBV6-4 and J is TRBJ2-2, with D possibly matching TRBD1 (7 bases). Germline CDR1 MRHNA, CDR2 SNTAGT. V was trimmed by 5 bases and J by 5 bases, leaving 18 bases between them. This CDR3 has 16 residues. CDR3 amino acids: CASSPPTGRLTGELFF. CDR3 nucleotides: TGTGCCAGCAGTCCCCCGACAGGGAGGTTAACCGGGGAGCTGTTTTTT.

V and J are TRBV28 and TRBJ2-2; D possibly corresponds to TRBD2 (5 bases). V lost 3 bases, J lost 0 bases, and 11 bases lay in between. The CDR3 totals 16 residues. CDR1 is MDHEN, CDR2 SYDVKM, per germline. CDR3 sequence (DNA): TGTGCCAGCAGTTTTTTGGACTCGACGAACACCGGGGAGCTGTTTTTT. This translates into CASSFLDSTNTGELFF.

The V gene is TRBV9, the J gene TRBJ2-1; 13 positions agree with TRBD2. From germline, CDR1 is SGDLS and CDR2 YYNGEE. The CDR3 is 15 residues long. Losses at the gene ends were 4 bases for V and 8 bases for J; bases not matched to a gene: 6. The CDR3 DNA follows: TGTGCCAGCAGCCCACGGACTAGCGGGAGAGATGAGCAGTTCTTC. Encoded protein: CASSPRTSGRDEQFF.

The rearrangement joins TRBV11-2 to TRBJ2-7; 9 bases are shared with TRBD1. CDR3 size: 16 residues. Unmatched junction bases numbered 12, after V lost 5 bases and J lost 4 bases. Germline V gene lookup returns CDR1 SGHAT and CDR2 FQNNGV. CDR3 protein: CASSIATGGSRYEQYF. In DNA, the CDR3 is TGTGCCAGCAGCATCGCGACAGGGGGTTCGAGGTACGAGCAGTACTTC.

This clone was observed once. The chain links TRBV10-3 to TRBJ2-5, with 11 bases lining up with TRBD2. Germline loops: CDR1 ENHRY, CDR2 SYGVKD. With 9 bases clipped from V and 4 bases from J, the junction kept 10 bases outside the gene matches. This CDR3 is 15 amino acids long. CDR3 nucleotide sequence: TGTGCCATTGGGACTAGCGGAGACAAGAGAGAGACCCAGTACTTC. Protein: CAIGTSGDKRETQYF.

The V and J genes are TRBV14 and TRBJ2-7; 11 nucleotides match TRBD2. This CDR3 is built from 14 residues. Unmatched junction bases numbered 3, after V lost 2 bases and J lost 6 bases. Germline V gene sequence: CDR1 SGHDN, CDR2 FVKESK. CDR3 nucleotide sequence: TGTGCCAGCAGCCAATCTAGCGGGAGGCTCGAGCAGTACTTC. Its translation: CASSQSSGRLEQYF.

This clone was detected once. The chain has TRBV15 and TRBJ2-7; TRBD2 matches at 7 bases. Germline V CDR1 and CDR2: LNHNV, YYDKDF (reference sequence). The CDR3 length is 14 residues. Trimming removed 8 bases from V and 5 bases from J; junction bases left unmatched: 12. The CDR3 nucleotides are TGTGCCACCGCCTCCGGGACTATTTGGGACGAGCAGTACTTC. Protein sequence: CATASGTIWDEQYF.

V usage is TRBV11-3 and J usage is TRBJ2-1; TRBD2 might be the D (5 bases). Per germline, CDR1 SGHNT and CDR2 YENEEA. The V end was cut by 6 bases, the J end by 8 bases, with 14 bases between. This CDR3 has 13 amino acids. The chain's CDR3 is CASSADWRYEQFF. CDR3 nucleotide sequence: TGTGCCAGCAGTGCGGACTGGAGGTATGAGCAGTTCTTC.

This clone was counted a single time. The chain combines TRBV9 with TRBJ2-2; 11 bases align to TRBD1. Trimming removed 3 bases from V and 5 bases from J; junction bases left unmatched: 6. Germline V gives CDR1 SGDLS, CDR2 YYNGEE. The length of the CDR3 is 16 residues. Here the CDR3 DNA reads TGTGCCAGCAGCGGGACAGGGGGCGCGGTTACCGGGGAGCTGTTTTTT. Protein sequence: CASSGTGGAVTGELFF.

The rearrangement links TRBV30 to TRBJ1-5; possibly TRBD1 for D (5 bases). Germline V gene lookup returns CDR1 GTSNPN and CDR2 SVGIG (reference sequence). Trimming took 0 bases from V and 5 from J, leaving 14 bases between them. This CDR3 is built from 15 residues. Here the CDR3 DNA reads TGTGCCTGGAGTGTACTAGGGCAGGGTGATCAGCCCCAGCATTTT. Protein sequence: CAWSVLGQGDQPQHF.

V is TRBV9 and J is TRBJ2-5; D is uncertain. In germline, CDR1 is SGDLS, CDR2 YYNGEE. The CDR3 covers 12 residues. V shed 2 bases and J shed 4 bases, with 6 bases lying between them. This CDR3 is CASSVGLETQYF. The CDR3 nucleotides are TGTGCCAGCAGCGTCGGCCTAGAGACCCAGTACTTC.

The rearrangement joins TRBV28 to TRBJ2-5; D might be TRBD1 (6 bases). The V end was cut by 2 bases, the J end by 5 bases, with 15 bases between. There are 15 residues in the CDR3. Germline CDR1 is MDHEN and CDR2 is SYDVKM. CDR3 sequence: CASSLMRQARETQYF. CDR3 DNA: TGTGCCAGCAGTTTAATGAGACAGGCAAGGGAGACCCAGTACTTC. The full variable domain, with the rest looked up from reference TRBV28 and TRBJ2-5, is DVKVTQSSRYLVKRTGEKVFLECVQDMDHENMFWYRQDPGLGLRLIYFSYDVKMKEKGDIPEGYSVSREKKERFSLILESASTNQTSMYLCASSLMRQARETQYFGPGTRLLVL.

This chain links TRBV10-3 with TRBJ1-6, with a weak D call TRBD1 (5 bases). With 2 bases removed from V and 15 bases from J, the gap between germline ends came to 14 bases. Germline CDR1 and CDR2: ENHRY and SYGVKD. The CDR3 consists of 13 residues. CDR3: CAISETPGTRLHF. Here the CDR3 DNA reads TGTGCCATCAGTGAGACCCCAGGGACTCGCCTCCACTTT.

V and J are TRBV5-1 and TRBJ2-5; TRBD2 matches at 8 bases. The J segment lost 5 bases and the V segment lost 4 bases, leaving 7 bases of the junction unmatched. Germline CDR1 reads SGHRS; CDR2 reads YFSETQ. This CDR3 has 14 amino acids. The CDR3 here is CASSPKTSVETQYF. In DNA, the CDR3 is TGCGCCAGCAGCCCGAAGACTAGCGTGGAGACCCAGTACTTC.

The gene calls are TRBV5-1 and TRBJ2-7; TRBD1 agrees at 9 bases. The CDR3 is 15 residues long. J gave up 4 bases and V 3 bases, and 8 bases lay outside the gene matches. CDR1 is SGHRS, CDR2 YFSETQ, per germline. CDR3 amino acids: CASSSIDRGGYEQYF. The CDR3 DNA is TGCGCCAGCAGCTCAATCGACAGGGGGGGATACGAGCAGTACTTC.

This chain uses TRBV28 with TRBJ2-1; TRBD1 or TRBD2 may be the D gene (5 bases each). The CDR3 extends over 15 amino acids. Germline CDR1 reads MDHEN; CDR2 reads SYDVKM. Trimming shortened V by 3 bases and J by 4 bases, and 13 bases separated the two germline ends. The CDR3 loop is CASSFRDRLYNEQFF. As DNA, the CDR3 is TGTGCCAGCAGTTTCCGGGACCGGTTATACAATGAGCAGTTCTTC. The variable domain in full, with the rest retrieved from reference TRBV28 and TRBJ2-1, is DVKVTQSSRYLVKRTGEKVFLECVQDMDHENMFWYRQDPGLGLRLIYFSYDVKMKEKGDIPEGYSVSREKKERFSLILESASTNQTSMYLCASSFRDRLYNEQFFGPGTRLTVL.

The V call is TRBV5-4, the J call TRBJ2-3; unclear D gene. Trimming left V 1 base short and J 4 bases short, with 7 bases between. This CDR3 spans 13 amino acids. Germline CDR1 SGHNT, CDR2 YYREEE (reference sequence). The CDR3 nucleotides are TGTGCCAGCAGCTTGACCTTATCAGATACGCAGTATTTT. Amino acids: CASSLTLSDTQYF.